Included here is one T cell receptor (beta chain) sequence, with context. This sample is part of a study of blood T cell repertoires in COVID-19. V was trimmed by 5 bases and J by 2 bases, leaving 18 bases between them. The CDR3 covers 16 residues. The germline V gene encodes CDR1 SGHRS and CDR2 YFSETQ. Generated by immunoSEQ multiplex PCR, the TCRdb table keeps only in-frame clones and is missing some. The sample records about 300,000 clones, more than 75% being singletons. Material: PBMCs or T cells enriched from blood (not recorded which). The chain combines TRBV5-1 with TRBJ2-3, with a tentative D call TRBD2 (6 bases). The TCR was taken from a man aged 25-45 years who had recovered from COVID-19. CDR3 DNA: TGCGCCAGCAGACAACACGAGGGAGGCTACACAGATACGCAGTATTTT. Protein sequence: CASRQHEGGYTDTQYF.